This TCR beta chain emerged from a study of shared clonotypes between healthy human individuals. Investigators divided CD4+ cells into CD45RA+ naive and CD45RA-negative memory subsets. The ends were cut back, 2 bases at V and 0 bases at J, with 10 bases in the middle. CDR1 is SGDLS, CDR2 YYNGEE, per germline. The CDR3 is 15 amino acids. Running of the assay took place at deep level. The table came from immunoSEQ multiplex PCR; TCRdb's copy has only in-frame clones and leaves some out. The sample consists of under 1,100,000 clones, 70% to 80% of them appearing once. This clone has only a few counts. The sequencing sample was made of memory CD4+ T cells sorted from blood. Described subset: CD45RA-negative fraction. The clonotype was recovered from a man aged 18 to 30 in good health. The chain uses TRBV9 and TRBJ2-3; D might be TRBD1 (6 bases). The CDR3 bases are TGTGCCAGCAGCGTGTGGGGGCGAAGCACAGATACGCAGTATTTT. Its translation: CASSVWGRSTDTQYF.